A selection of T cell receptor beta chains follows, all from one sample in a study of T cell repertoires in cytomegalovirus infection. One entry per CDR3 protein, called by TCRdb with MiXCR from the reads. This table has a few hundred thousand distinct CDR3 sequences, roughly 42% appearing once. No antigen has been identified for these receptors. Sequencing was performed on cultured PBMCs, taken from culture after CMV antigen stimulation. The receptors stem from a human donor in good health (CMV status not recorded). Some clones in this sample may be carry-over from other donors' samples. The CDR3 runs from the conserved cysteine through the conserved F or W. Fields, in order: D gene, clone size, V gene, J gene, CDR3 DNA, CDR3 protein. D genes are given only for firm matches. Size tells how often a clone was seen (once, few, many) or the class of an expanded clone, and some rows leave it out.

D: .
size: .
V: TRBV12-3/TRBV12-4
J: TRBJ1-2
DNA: TGTGCCAGCAGTCTTCGAGGGGAAACCCAGGGAGGCTACACCTTC
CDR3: CASSLRGETQGGYTF

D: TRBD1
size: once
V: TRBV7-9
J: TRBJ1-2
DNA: TGTGCCAGCAGCGAACAGGGGGAGAACTATGGCTACACCTTC
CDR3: CASSEQGENYGYTF

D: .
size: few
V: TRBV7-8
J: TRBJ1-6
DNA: TGTGCCAGCAGCCGTACCCGTAGTTGGGCCTCCCCTCAACTCTCAAAAAATTCACCCCTCCACTTT
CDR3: CASSRTRSWASPQLSKNSPLHF

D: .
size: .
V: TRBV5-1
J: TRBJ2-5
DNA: TGCGCCAGCAGCTTTCAGTCCACAGAAGAGACCCAGTACTTC
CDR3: CASSFQSTEETQYF

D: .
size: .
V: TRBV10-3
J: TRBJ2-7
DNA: TGTGCCATCAGTCAACTAGCCTACGAGCAGTACTTC
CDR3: CAISQLAYEQYF

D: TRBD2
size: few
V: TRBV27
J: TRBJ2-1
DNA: TGTGCCAGCAGTCATAGCGGGGGGACTTACAATGAGCAGTTCTTC
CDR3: CASSHSGGTYNEQFF

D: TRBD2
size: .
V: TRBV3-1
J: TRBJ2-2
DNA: TGTGCCAGCAGCCCCCAAGTAGGACTAGCGGGGGTTCAGACCGGGGAGCTGTTTTTT
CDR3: CASSPQVGLAGVQTGELFF

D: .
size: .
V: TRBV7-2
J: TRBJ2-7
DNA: TGTGCCAGCAGCTTGGGGAGGGGGGGAAAGGTGTACTTC
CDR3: CASSLGRGGKVYF

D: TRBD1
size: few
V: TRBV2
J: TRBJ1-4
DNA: TGTGCCAGCACCGTACGGACAGGGGATAAAAAACTGTTTTTT
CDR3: CASTVRTGDKKLFF

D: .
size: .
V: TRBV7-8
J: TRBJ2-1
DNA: TGTGCCAGCTCAAGGGACTTGCGAAACCACAATGAGCAGTTCTTC
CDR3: CASSRDLRNHNEQFF

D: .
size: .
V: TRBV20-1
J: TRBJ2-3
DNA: TGCAGTGCAGGAGCGGGTCCAACAGATACGCAGTATTTT
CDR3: CSAGAGPTDTQYF

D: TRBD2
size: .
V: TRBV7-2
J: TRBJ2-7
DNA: TGTGCCAGCAGAGAGGGAGGGGCCAACTCCTACGAGCAGTACTTC
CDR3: CASREGGANSYEQYF

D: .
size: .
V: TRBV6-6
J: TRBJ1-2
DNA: TGTGCCAGCAGGAAGGTTTTCAAGACCACCGGGGATGGCTACACCTTC
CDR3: CASRKVFKTTGDGYTF

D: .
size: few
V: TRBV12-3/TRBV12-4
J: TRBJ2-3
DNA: TGTGCCAGCAGTGGTGTTGGGGTCGATGCGTCCGGCTATCCTCACACAGATACGCAGTATTTT
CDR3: CASSGVGVDASGYPHTDTQYF

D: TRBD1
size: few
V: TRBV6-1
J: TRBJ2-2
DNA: TGTGCCAGCAGTCGTCAGGGGGTCGGGGAGCTGTTTTTT
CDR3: CASSRQGVGELFF

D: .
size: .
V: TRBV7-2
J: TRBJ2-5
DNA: TGTGCCAGCAGCCCTCCACTCTGGTCCCGAGAGACCCAGTACTTC
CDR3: CASSPPLWSRETQYF

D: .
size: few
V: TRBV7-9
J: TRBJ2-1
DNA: TGTGCCAGCAGCCCAGTGAGGCTAGTTGGTGGCAATGAGCAGTTCTTC
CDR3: CASSPVRLVGGNEQFF

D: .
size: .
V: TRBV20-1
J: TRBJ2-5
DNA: TGCAGTGCCTGGTTTACTAGATGGGAGACCCAGTACTTC
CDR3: CSAWFTRWETQYF

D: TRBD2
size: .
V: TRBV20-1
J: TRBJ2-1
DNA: TGCAGTGCTCCTAGCGGGAGAAGATACAATGAGCAGTTCTTC
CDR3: CSAPSGRRYNEQFF

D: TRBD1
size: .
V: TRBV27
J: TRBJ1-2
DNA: TGTGCCAGCAGTCTTATATTCAGGGGGATTAACTATGGCTACACCTTC
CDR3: CASSLIFRGINYGYTF

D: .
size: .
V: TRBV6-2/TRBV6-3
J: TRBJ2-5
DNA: TGTGCCAGCAGTAAACAAAGGATCCCCCGAGAGACCCAGTACTTC
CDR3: CASSKQRIPRETQYF

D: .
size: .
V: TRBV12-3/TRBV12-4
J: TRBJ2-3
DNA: TGTGCCAGCAGTTTGGGTGACACTGGCACAGATACGCAGTATTTT
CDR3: CASSLGDTGTDTQYF

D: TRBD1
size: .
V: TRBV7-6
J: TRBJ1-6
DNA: TGTGCCAGCAGCCAAACAGGGGCCCGCTCACCCCTCCACTTT
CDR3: CASSQTGARSPLHF

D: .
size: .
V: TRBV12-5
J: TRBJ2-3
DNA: TGTGCTAGTGGTTTGGTTTTTCACCCGTCAGATACGCAGTATTTT
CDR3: CASGLVFHPSDTQYF

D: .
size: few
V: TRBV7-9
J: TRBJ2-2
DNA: TGTGCCAGCAGCCAGACGGGACGGGTCACCGGGGAGCTGTTTTTT
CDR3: CASSQTGRVTGELFF

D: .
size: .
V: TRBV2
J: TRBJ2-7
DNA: TGTGCCAGCAATGCACGGGGCTACGAGCAGTACTTC
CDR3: CASNARGYEQYF

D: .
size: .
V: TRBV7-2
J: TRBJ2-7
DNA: TGTGCCAGCAGCTTAGGAGTGGGGACCCAACTATACGAGCAGTACTTC
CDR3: CASSLGVGTQLYEQYF

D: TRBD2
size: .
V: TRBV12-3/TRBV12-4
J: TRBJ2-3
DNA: TGTGCCAGCAGCCCCCGGGAGGCAGATACGCAGTATTTT
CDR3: CASSPREADTQYF

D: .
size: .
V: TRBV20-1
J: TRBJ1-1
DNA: TGCAGTGCTCTGAGGAGAGCTTTCTTT
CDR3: CSALRRAFF

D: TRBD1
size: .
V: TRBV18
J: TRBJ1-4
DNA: TGTGCCAGCTCACCGGACAGGCCGGCAACTAATGAAAAACTGTTTTTT
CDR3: CASSPDRPATNEKLFF

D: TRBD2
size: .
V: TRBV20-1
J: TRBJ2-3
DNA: TGCAGTGCGCCGAGACTAGCGGGGGGTCCAGATACGCAGTATTTT
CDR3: CSAPRLAGGPDTQYF

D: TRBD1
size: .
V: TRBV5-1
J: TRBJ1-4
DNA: TGCGCCAGCAGCAGTGGACAGGGTGTATCAGAAAAACTGTTTTTT
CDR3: CASSSGQGVSEKLFF

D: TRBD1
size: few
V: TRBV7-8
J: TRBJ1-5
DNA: TGTGCCAGCAGCTTAGGCCGACAGGGACTGAATCAGCCCCAGCATTTT
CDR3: CASSLGRQGLNQPQHF

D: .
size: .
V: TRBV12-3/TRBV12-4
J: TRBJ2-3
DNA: TGTGCCAGCAGTAACTCCCGGGACCCTGGGGATACGCAGTATTTT
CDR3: CASSNSRDPGDTQYF

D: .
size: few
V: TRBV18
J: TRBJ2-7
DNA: TGTGCCAGCACCCACTCATCAGACTACGAGCAGTACTTC
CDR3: CASTHSSDYEQYF

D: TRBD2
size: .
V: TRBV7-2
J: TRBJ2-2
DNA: TGTGCCAGCAGCTCGGTAGCGGGAGTCCACACCGGGGAGCTGTTTTTT
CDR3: CASSSVAGVHTGELFF

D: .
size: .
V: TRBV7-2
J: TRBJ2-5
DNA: TGTGCCAGCAGCTTAGCGCTAAGTGGGAGCTGGGAGACCCAGTACTTC
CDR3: CASSLALSGSWETQYF

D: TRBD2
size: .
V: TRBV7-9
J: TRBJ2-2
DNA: TGTGCCAGCAGCCCCGCTAGCGGGAGTTCCGGGGAGCTGTTTTTT
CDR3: CASSPASGSSGELFF

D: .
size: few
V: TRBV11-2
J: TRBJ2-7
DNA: TGTGCCAGCAGCCTATGGGCGCCGCAAGACTACGAGCAGTACTTC
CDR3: CASSLWAPQDYEQYF

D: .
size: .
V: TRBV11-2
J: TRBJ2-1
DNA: TGTGCCAGCAGCCGGGCCTGGGGCCATGAGCAGTTCTTC
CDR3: CASSRAWGHEQFF

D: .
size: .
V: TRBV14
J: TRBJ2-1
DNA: TGTGCCAGCAGCCAGATGGGCAGTGCCTACAATGAGCAGTTCTTC
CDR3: CASSQMGSAYNEQFF

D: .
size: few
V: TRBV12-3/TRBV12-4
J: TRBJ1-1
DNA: TGTGCCAGCAGTTTTAGACACCGAAACACTGAAGCTTTCTTT
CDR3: CASSFRHRNTEAFF

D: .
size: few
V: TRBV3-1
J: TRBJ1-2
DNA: TGTGCCAGCAGCCAAGATTTAGCCTATGGCTACACCTTC
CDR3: CASSQDLAYGYTF